A single sample gave rise to the 28 T cell receptor beta chains below, sequenced in a study of response to subunit inactivated influenza vaccine. TCRdb processed the RT-PCR reads anew with MiXCR; each CDR3 protein has one entry. The sample has more than 400,000 distinct CDR3 sequences; more than 7% are singletons. The specimen comprised PBMCs from blood, sampled less than 30 months after vaccination. The receptors were gathered from a man between 50 and 69 years old who received an inactivated influenza vaccine.

In its sample, this clonotype was seen many times. V and J are TRBV9 and TRBJ2-2; D is possibly TRBD1 or TRBD2 (5 bases each). The germline V gene encodes CDR1 SGDLS and CDR2 YYNGEE. CDR3 length equals 15 residues. Trimming took 4 bases from V and 0 from J, leaving 10 bases between them. The CDR3 spells CASSQGRTNTGELFF. DNA of the CDR3: TGTGCCAGCAGCCAGGGACGGACGAACACCGGGGAGCTGTTTTTT.

V gene TRBV29-1 combines with J gene TRBJ2-3, with D possibly being TRBD2 (6 bases). The length of the CDR3 is 13 residues. Per the germline V gene, CDR1 is SQVTM and CDR2 is ANQGSEA. CDR3 nucleotide sequence: TGCTGCGGGGCGGGAACTAGCACAGATACGCAGTATTTT. Its protein is CCGAGTSTDTQYF.

This clonotype was picked up many times. This chain links TRBV9 with TRBJ2-1; TRBD2 is a possible D gene (7 bases). This CDR3 has 14 residues. V shed 0 bases and J shed 7 bases, with 11 bases lying between them. The germline V gene encodes CDR1 SGDLS and CDR2 YYNGEE. The CDR3 sequence: CASSVEGGGNEQFF. The CDR3 DNA is TGTGCCAGCAGCGTAGAGGGAGGGGGGAATGAGCAGTTCTTC.

This clonotype was observed a few times. The chain is built from TRBV7-9 and TRBJ1-2; no definite D call. The length of the CDR3 is 16 residues. Trimming took off 5 bases at V and 6 bases at J, with 22 bases between the two ends. Germline-derived CDR1 and CDR2 are SEHNR and FQNEAQ (reference sequence). The CDR3, as DNA: TGTGCCAGCAGCGCCAAGATGGAGTGGCTTGAGGATGGCTACACCTTC. Its translation: CASSAKMEWLEDGYTF.

V gene TRBV10-3 combines with J gene TRBJ2-1, with 8 nucleotides matching TRBD1. The ends lost 4 bases at V and 6 bases at J; junction bases unmatched: 5. The CDR3 contains 14 residues. Germline assignment: CDR1 ENHRY and CDR2 SYGVKD. The CDR3 DNA reads TGTGCCATCAGTGGGGCGGACAGGGTCAATGAGCAGTTCTTC. The encoded protein is CAISGADRVNEQFF.

The chain uses TRBV5-1 and TRBJ1-4; D uncertain. CDR3 size: 17 residues. V was cut by 0 bases and J by 0 bases, with 12 bases left in between. Germline V gene data show CDR1 as SGHRS and CDR2 as YFSETQ. In DNA form, the CDR3 reads TGCGCCAGCAGCTTGGCCGCGACAAGTGCAACTAATGAAAAACTGTTTTTT. This gives the protein CASSLAATSATNEKLFF. The entire variable domain, with the rest obtained from reference TRBV5-1 and TRBJ1-4, is as follows: KAGVTQTPRYLIKTRGQQVTLSCSPISGHRSVSWYQQTPGQGLQFLFEYFSETQRNKGNFPGRFSGRQFSNSRSEMNVSTLELGDSALYLCASSLAATSATNEKLFFGSGTQLSVL.

This clonotype has just a few counts. J is TRBJ2-3 and V is TRBV11-2, with D maybe TRBD1 (7 bases). The germline CDR1 and CDR2 sequences are SGHAT and FQNNGV. Trimming removed 5 bases from V and 5 bases from J, with 17 bases in between. The CDR3 spans 15 residues. CDR3 in DNA: TGTGCCAGCAGCCCCCCAGGGGGGTGGGGAGATACGCAGTATTTT. This translates into CASSPPGGWGDTQYF.

This clonotype was observed a handful of times. The chain carries TRBV12-3 or TRBV12-4 and TRBJ1-2; 9 nucleotides agree with TRBD1. The junction had 5 bases not matched to a gene; V was cut back by 7 bases and J by 2 bases. CDR3 length: 14 amino acids. Written as DNA, the CDR3 is TGTGCCAGCACCGCGACAGGGGGAAACTATGGCTACACCTTC. Protein product: CASTATGGNYGYTF.

In this sample, this clonotype turned up many times. The V call is TRBV9, the J call TRBJ2-1; D call uncertain. The CDR3 is made up of 12 amino acids. V lost 1 base and J 10 bases, leaving 9 bases between the germline ends. In germline, CDR1 is SGDLS, CDR2 YYNGEE. CDR3 nucleotide sequence: TGTGCCAGCAGCGTATCATCGGGCGAGCAGTTCTTC. Translated, it gives CASSVSSGEQFF.

J is TRBJ1-1 and V is TRBV12-3 or TRBV12-4, with 9 bases aligning to TRBD1. The CDR3 length is 15 residues. Germline trimming cut 5 bases from V and 1 base from J; bases unmatched to any gene: 5. The CDR3 sequence: CASSRTQGANTEAFF. Here the CDR3 DNA reads TGTGCCAGCAGTCGTACACAGGGGGCGAACACTGAAGCTTTCTTT.

This clonotype came up many times. Sequence at one end of the junction differs from germline and may be a read error. The chain combines TRBV7-2 with TRBJ1-5; 9 bases agree with TRBD1. Looked up from germline, CDR1 is SGHTA and CDR2 is FQGNSA. This CDR3 is 14 amino acids long. The CDR3 coding sequence is TGCGCCAGCAGCTTAAGACAGGGGGATCAGCCCCAGCATTTT. It translates to CASSLRQGDQPQHF.

Here the CDR3 DNA reads TGCAGTGCTAGACCGGGACAGAACACAGATACGCAGTATTTT. Amino acid sequence: CSARPGQNTDTQYF. V is TRBV20-1 and J is TRBJ2-3, with 7 nucleotides matching TRBD1. The CDR3 loop spans 14 amino acids. The J segment lost 2 bases and the V segment lost 2 bases, leaving 4 bases of the junction unmatched. Looked up from germline, CDR1 is DFQATT and CDR2 is SNEGSKA (reference sequence).

The chain uses TRBV20-1 and TRBJ2-3, with D perhaps given as TRBD1 or TRBD2 (5 bases each). Germline V lookup: CDR1 DFQATT, CDR2 SNEGSKA (reference sequence). This CDR3 spans 14 amino acids. The V gene lost 6 bases and the J gene lost 0 bases, with 13 bases spanning the gap. This CDR3 is CSAPPGDSTDTQYF. CDR3 coding DNA: TGCAGTGCCCCGCCCGGGGACAGCACAGATACGCAGTATTTT.

For this clonotype: A junction end diverges from the germline sequence, so it may reflect a read error. This chain connects TRBV3-1 to TRBJ2-1; D is unclear. The CDR3 runs 15 residues. In germline, CDR1 is LGHDT, CDR2 YNNKEL (reference sequence). CDR3 DNA: TGTGCCACCAGCCAAGACTCTACGGGCGGTAATGAGCAGTTCTTC. Translating gives CATSQDSTGGNEQFF.

This clonotype has just a few counts. The chain joins TRBV5-1 to TRBJ2-3; no reliable D call. Per the germline V gene, CDR1 is SGHRS and CDR2 is YFSETQ. V lost 4 bases to trimming and J lost 1 base, with 7 bases between them. The length of the CDR3 is 13 residues. Here the CDR3 reads CASSVVGTDTQYF. CDR3 DNA: TGCGCCAGCAGCGTAGTTGGCACAGATACGCAGTATTTT.

This clonotype was seen repeatedly, ten times or more. The rearrangement joins TRBV20-1 to TRBJ2-3; D ambiguous. This CDR3 region has 10 residues. V was pared by 4 bases and J by 6 bases, with 5 bases between. The germline gives CDR1 DFQATT, CDR2 SNEGSKA (reference sequence). CDR3: CSAMADTQYF. CDR3 DNA: TGCAGTGCTATGGCGGATACGCAGTATTTT.

Only a few counts were recorded for this clonotype. DNA for the CDR3: TGCGCCAGCAGGTCGGAGCGGGGCGGAATCACAGATACGCAGTATTTT. Amino acids: CASRSERGGITDTQYF. This chain links TRBV5-1 with TRBJ2-3; the match to TRBD2 covers 7 bases. V shed 5 bases, J shed 2 bases, and the junction held 11 bases outside the gene matches. There are 16 residues in the CDR3. Germline V gene sequence: CDR1 SGHRS, CDR2 YFSETQ.

This clonotype showed up just a few times. The chain uses TRBV7-8 and TRBJ2-2, with 9 bases identical to TRBD2. Trimming at V came to 1 base and at J to 3 bases, leaving 9 bases not matched to a gene. The CDR3 extends over 18 amino acids. The germline V gene encodes CDR1 SGHVS and CDR2 FQNEAQ. In nucleotides, the CDR3 is TGTGCCAGCAGCTTAGAATTAGCGGGAGTGTTGGACACCGGGGAGCTGTTTTTT. Translation: CASSLELAGVLDTGELFF.

The chain joins TRBV20-1 to TRBJ2-1; TRBD1 is a possible D gene (6 bases). V dropped 1 base and J dropped 6 bases, with 16 bases sitting between them. CDR3 size: 15 residues. Germline V lookup: CDR1 DFQATT, CDR2 SNEGSKA (reference sequence). The CDR3 region has the DNA TGCAGTGCTAGAGGCGATACAGGGTTTGGCAATGAGCAGTTCTTC. It yields the protein CSARGDTGFGNEQFF.

A few counts support this clonotype. This rearrangement joins TRBV28 to TRBJ2-2; 11 nucleotides line up with TRBD2. This CDR3 contains 17 residues. Germline trimming cut 2 bases from V and 7 bases from J; bases unmatched to any gene: 9. The V gene's germline CDR1 is MDHEN and CDR2 SYDVKM. The CDR3 DNA reads as TGTGCCAGCAGTTTACTAGCGGGAGGACAAACAGACGGGGAGCTGTTTTTT. It specifies CASSLLAGGQTDGELFF.

This clonotype was seen a handful of times. This chain joins TRBV5-1 and TRBJ2-3; D is unresolved. Between the trimmed V and J ends, which lost 2 bases and 4 bases, there was a span of 11 bases. CDR3 length equals 14 residues. Per germline, CDR1 SGHRS and CDR2 YFSETQ. The CDR3 DNA sequence: TGCGCCAGCAGCTTACGACTGAGCCCAGATACGCAGTATTTT. Translated: CASSLRLSPDTQYF.

This clonotype was detected many times. This rearrangement joins TRBV7-9 to TRBJ2-7; 12 bases agree with TRBD2. Unmatched junction bases numbered 11, after V lost 3 bases and J lost 5 bases. This CDR3 region has 17 residues. Germline values: CDR1 SEHNR, CDR2 FQNEAQ (reference sequence). The CDR3 reads CASSFSRLAGEDNEQYF. CDR3 nucleotides: TGTGCCAGCAGCTTTTCCCGACTAGCGGGAGAAGATAACGAGCAGTACTTC.

This clonotype occurred a few times. The V and J genes are TRBV27 and TRBJ1-5, with 7 bases fitting TRBD1. The CDR3 totals 15 residues. With 5 bases clipped from V and 6 bases from J, the junction kept 10 bases outside the gene matches. The germline V gene encodes CDR1 MNHEY and CDR2 SMNVEV (reference sequence). The CDR3 is CASSASPGQLQPQHF. The CDR3 DNA follows: TGTGCCAGCAGTGCGTCCCCGGGACAGCTTCAGCCCCAGCATTTT.

This rearrangement joins TRBV10-3 to TRBJ2-3; D gene uncertain. Between the trimmed V and J ends, which lost 0 bases and 3 bases, there was a span of 7 bases. This CDR3 region has 14 residues. Per germline, CDR1 ENHRY and CDR2 SYGVKD. The CDR3: CAISESEGTDTQYF. In DNA form, the CDR3 reads TGTGCCATCAGTGAGTCAGAAGGGACAGATACGCAGTATTTT.

The chain uses TRBV5-6 and TRBJ1-3; 10 bases fit TRBD1. The CDR3 covers 19 residues. Germline V gene sequence: CDR1 SGHDT, CDR2 YYEEEE. With V trimmed by 2 bases and J by 4 bases, 15 bases remained unmatched. The DNA for the CDR3 is TGTGCCAGCAGCTTTGCTGGGTCCGGGACAGGGGACGGAGGAAACACCATATATTTT. Translation: CASSFAGSGTGDGGNTIYF. Together with reference TRBV5-6 and TRBJ1-3, the CDR3 gives the full variable domain: DAGVTQSPTHLIKTRGQQVTLRCSPKSGHDTVSWYQQALGQGPQFIFQYYEEEERQRGNFPDRFSGHQFPNYSSELNVNALLLGDSALYLCASSFAGSGTGDGGNTIYFGEGSWLTVV.

This clonotype turned up a few times. The J gene is TRBJ2-7, the V gene TRBV7-2; 7 bases line up with TRBD2. The CDR3 covers 17 residues. V lost 3 bases to trimming and J lost 7 bases; unmatched junction nucleotides: 18. From germline, CDR1 is SGHTA and CDR2 FQGNSA. The CDR3 bases are TGTGCCAGCAGCTTGGCCCCGGCTAGCGGAGGCCCAAGGGAGCAGTACTTC. Protein product: CASSLAPASGGPREQYF.

This clonotype came up many times. This chain links TRBV20-1 with TRBJ2-1; 10 bases map to TRBD2. Germline V gives CDR1 DFQATT, CDR2 SNEGSKA (reference sequence). This CDR3 has 13 residues. V gave up 4 bases and J gave up 4 bases; unmatched junction bases: 1. The CDR3 loop is CSATSGGYNEQFF. The CDR3 nucleotides read TGCAGTGCTACTAGCGGGGGTTACAATGAGCAGTTCTTC.

The chain uses TRBV20-1 and TRBJ2-1; 10 nucleotides align to TRBD2. Trimming took 3 bases from V and 3 from J; bases not matched to a gene: 8. This CDR3 is built from 16 residues. From germline, CDR1 is DFQATT and CDR2 SNEGSKA (reference sequence). Written as DNA, the CDR3 is TGCAGTGCTAGCAAACGGACTAGCGGCGACTACAATGAGCAGTTCTTC. Its translation is CSASKRTSGDYNEQFF.